Sequencing of this T cell receptor beta chain was carried out in a study of T-cell reconstitution after alpha-beta-depleted transplantation in children. This clonotype was observed a few times. Per germline, CDR1 SGHVS and CDR2 FQNEAQ. The CDR3 contains 18 residues. With 0 bases removed from V and 2 bases from J, the gap between germline ends came to 19 bases. Preparing the TCRbeta library involved the use of unique molecular identifiers. In TCRdb, the PCR reads were re-called with MiXCR into one record per CDR3 protein. The data contain a few hundred thousand distinct CDR3 sequences, about 9.3% of them singletons.

The chain carries TRBV7-8 and TRBJ2-5; D might be TRBD2 (6 bases). The sequence was obtained from a human donor who donated a stem cell graft to a child with acute lymphoblastic leukemia. Sequenced here: PBMCs from the stem cell graft donor, sampled from the stem cell graft. The CDR3 coding sequence is TGTGCCAGCAGCTTAGCCCCTTGGGGGGACGGAGATCAAGAGACCCAGTACTTC. This codes for CASSLAPWGDGDQETQYF. Full variable domain (missing parts from reference TRBV7-8 and TRBJ2-5): GAGVSQSPRYKVAKRGQDVALRCDPISGHVSLFWYQQALGQGPEFLTYFQNEAQLDKSGLPSDRFFAERPEGSVSTLKIQRTQQEDSAVYLCASSLAPWGDGDQETQYFGPGTRLLVL.